This T cell receptor beta chain was sequenced for a study of T cells expressing NK-cell markers. Study-wide context: Among the eight sequenced donors, seven tested HCMV-seropositive and one tested seronegative.

The germline CDR1 and CDR2 sequences are SNHLY and FYNNEI. CDR3 length: 14 residues. Template switching by 5'RACE with UMIs generated the TCR beta cDNA. Each CDR3 protein gets one entry in TCRdb, which reprocessed the 5' RACE reads and gives no DNA. The sample includes 30,000 or so distinct CDR3 sequences. The rearrangement joins TRBV2 to TRBJ2-5; TCRdb designates TRBD1, a call that cannot be tested without DNA. Specimen: blood T cells: a sorted CD56 or NKG2C T cell subset, CD4+ or CD8+ T cells, or bulk PBMC T cells (not recorded which). This sequence was found in a woman aged 18 to 75 in good health. The CDR3 sequence: CASSESGSQETQYF. Supplemented by reference TRBV2 and TRBJ2-5, the full variable domain reads EPEVTQTPSHQVTQMGQEVILRCVPISNHLYFYWYRQILGQKVEFLVSFYNNEISEKSEIFDDQFSVERPDGSNFTLKIRSTKLEDSAMYFCASSESGSQETQYFGPGTRLLVL.